What follows is one TCR beta chain and its context. Compared with germline, one end of the junction differs, possibly owing to a read error. The sample is drawn from a study of identical twins. The CDR3 length is 13 residues. Germline V gene data show CDR1 as MDHEN and CDR2 as SYDVKM. cDNA molecules carried unique molecular identifiers, and template switching added a universal primer site. TCRdb reanalysed the 5' RACE reads using MiXCR and keeps one entry per CDR3 protein. The sample shows roughly 1,500,000 distinct CDR3 sequences, roughly a third of them seen only once. Sequences were obtained from cord blood. The origin of this receptor is a newborn girl in good health. V and J are TRBV28 and TRBJ2-7; D is undetermined. The CDR3 loop reads CATVSTTSYERYF. CDR3 bases: TGTGCCACCGTGAGTACTACCTCCTACGAGCGGTACTTC.